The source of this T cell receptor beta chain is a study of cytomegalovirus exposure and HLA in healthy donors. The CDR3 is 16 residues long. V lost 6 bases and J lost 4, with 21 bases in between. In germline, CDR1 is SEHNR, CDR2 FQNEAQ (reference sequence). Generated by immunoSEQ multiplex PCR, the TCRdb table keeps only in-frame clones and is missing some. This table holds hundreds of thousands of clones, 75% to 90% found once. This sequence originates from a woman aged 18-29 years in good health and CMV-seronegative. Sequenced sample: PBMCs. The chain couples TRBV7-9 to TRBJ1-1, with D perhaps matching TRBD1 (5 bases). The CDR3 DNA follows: TGTGCCAGCAGTCCCTGGGGAGGCGGGGACGGCACTGAAGCTTTCTTT. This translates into CASSPWGGGDGTEAFF. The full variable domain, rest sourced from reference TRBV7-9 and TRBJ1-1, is DTGVSQNPRHKITKRGQNVTFRCDPISEHNRLYWYRQTLGQGPEFLTYFQNEAQLEKSRLLSDRFSAERPKGSFSTLEIQRTEQGDSAMYLCASSPWGGGDGTEAFFGQGTRLTVV.